This TCR beta chain was sequenced for a study of cytomegalovirus exposure and HLA in healthy donors (dated by TCRdb to about 2017). Turning to the overall study: A later analysis indicated that the 95 to 150 validation repertoires were generated on the platform also employed for the approximately 670 repertoires of the first cohort. The study was designed to test whether signatures of past pathogen exposure could be identified by cataloging public T cell receptors. Besides the first cohort of 666 subjects, a separate validation cohort made up of some 110 different subjects was used. High-throughput TCR immunosequencing, statistical association of individual TCRs with disease status, and machine learning were combined to predict cytomegalovirus infection status.

Overall results and qualifications from the work: While some public TCRs were present in many individuals, most TCR sequences turned up only very rarely across donors. Of the cluster scores, about 94% were above 0 in a later analysis, which found that TCRs clustered in the first cohort also tended to co-occur in the 95 to 150 validation repertoires. A few of the identified cytomegalovirus-associated TCR beta chains were confirmed in vitro to be specific for cytomegalovirus antigens. According to the authors, the approach could potentially be generalized to other disease states and immunological phenotypes. A later analysis lacked HLA typing for the validation cohort, so it scored co-occurrence in that cohort across all 120 repertoires. In both the original and validation cohorts, the classifier was reported to diagnose cytomegalovirus status with high specificity and sensitivity. In the study, 150 to 200 TCR beta chains were listed as associated with cytomegalovirus.

Receptors were amplified or captured by the immunoSEQ multiplex PCR assay. Per the source publication's procedure: A statistical classification framework was developed to diagnose cytomegalovirus status using the catalog of TCR beta chain sequences. TCRdb's version of the immuneACCESS table is confined to in-frame rearrangements and falls short of the full clone set. An unresolved V gene accounts for under half of the shortfall where checked; the remainder is of unknown origin. V, J and clone size are taken as reported in that table, and D and trimming were inferred from the DNA itself. The sample table contains about 170,000 clones; only one count was recorded for 80% to 90% of them. The ten most abundant clones make up 5.5% to 6% of the sample. With regard to this clone: No cognate antigen has been identified for it. There are no base qualities to consult, and no much larger clone falls within one base.

The donors belonged to the validation cohort of around 110 subjects, which was separate from the approximately 660-subject first cohort. V is reduced by 1 base and J by 6 bases, leaving a spacing of 9 bases between them. The germline V gene encodes CDR1 MGHRA and CDR2 YSYEKL. Including cysteine and phenylalanine, the CDR3 has 13 amino acids. Just the 39-base CDR3 DNA is kept, in frame starting at base 1. The V and J genes are TRBV4-1 and TRBJ1-2; the D gene is not confidently resolved. The sample was PBMCs. This clonotype was sampled from a woman aged 25 to 45 in good health and CMV-seronegative. The DNA reads TGCGCCAGCAGCCAAGTGAGGGAAGATGGCTACACCTTC. Its translation reads: CASSQVREDGYTF.